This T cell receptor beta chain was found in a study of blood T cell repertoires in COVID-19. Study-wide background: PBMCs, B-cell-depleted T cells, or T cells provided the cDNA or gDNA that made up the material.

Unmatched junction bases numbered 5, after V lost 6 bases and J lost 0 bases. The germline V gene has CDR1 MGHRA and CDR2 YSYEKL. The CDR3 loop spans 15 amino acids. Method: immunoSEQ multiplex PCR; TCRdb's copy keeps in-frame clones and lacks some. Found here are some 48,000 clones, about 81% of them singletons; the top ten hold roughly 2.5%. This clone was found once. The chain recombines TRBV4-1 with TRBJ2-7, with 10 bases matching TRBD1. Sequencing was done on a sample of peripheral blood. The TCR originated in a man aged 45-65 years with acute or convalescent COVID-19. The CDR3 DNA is TGCGCCAGCAGATCCGGGACAGGGGTCTCCTACGAGCAGTACTTC. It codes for CASRSGTGVSYEQYF.